The T cell receptor beta chain described here comes from a study of blood T cell repertoires in COVID-19. The CDR3 has 14 residues. Trimming removed 5 bases from V and 4 bases from J, with 12 bases in between. Germline assignment: CDR1 WSHSY and CDR2 SAAADI. Some clones are missing from TCRdb's copy, which holds only in-frame ones; the method was immunoSEQ multiplex PCR. Of roughly 200,000 clones listed, 81% were seen once; the top ten hold about 8%. The clonotype comes from a woman at least 80 years old with acute or convalescent COVID-19. The specimen was peripheral blood. The chain combines TRBV10-2 with TRBJ1-5; tentative D call: TRBD1 (6 bases). This CDR3 is CASSLTGRNQPQHF. For the CDR3, the DNA is TGCGCCAGCAGTTTAACAGGGCGGAATCAGCCCCAGCATTTT.